This T cell receptor (beta chain) was sequenced during a study of blood T cell repertoires in COVID-19. TCRdb keeps only in-frame clones here, not all; method: immunoSEQ multiplex PCR. Of about 120,000 clones listed, almost 85% are singletons. This CDR3 region has 16 residues. V shed 4 bases and J shed 1 base, with 14 bases lying between them. CDR1 and CDR2 (germline): SGHNT, YYREEE (reference sequence). The chain has TRBV5-4 and TRBJ2-2; TRBD1 might be the D (6 bases). This sequence originates from a man in his 70s with active or convalescent COVID-19. The specimen was peripheral blood. The DNA for the CDR3 is TGTGCCAGCAGCAAAGGACAGCAATTGAACACCGGGGAGCTGTTTTTT. Translated: CASSKGQQLNTGELFF.